The entry below gives a single TCR beta chain sequence along with its context. This clonotype occurred a few times. Its antigen is unknown. No qualities accompany the bases; no much larger clone lies one base away. What this sample's time point label stands for: persistent/refractory GD, antithyroid drugs over 5 years with positive TRAb. RNA was extracted from PBMCs in TRIzol for both TCR sequencing and RNA sequencing. The diagnosis of Graves' disease followed American Thyroid Association guidelines. Patients for the study were recruited at an endocrinology department in Xi'an, China. Each patient gave about 8.1 milliliters of peripheral blood, collected in an EDTA anticoagulant tube. Ficoll Paque Plus density gradient separation was used to isolate PBMCs, and no further T cell sorting was done. An Agilent 2100 Bioanalyzer and agarose gel were used to check RNA quality, and a NanoDrop 2000 was used to measure RNA concentration.

The library was generated by multiplex PCR. Sequenced on an Illumina HiSeq 4000. TCR beta libraries were built with iRepertoire HTBI primers and Arm-PCR amplification of CDR3 regions. Gel purification was performed on PCR products prior to sequencing. The original pipeline was this. Across samples, approximately 68 TRBV and 15 or so TRBJ segments were identified and used for gene usage analysis of CDR3 amino acid clonotypes. COPE and FqMerger were used to merge the filtered high-quality paired reads into contigs. Contigs were aligned with BLAST to IMGT TRBV, TRBD and TRBJ reference genes, and CDR3 was defined per IMGT. Clonotypes above 0.1% frequency were classified as highly expanded clones. Shannon entropy served as the measure of repertoire diversity, while the Gini coefficient captured V-J evenness. Clonotypes shared by more than one individual were considered public. Clones were called with MiXCR by TCRdb after fastp trimmed the public reads at Q25, and only in-frame beta chains were retained. A single entry per CDR3 protein holds the most common genes and DNA from its merged rows. Clone size and V and J calls follow TCRdb, not the original study. The sample includes about 310,000 distinct CDR3 sequences, with roughly a fifth observed a single time. The leading ten clones occupy roughly three fifths of the sample.

This sample was included in a study of regulatory T cells in long-lasting Graves disease (dated by TCRdb to 2020 to 2022). The study in broad terms: Persistent Graves' disease was defined as antithyroid drug treatment for over 5 years with persistently positive TSH receptor autoantibodies. Patients with persistent Graves' disease were compared with patients with newly diagnosed Graves' disease using TCR sequencing and RNA sequencing of peripheral blood. The study was conducted in China and was registered as a clinical trial. A total of approximately 35 samples underwent TCR sequencing: 13 from persistent and around 20 from newly diagnosed Graves' disease patients. Antithyroid drugs had been taken for approximately 10 years on average by persistent Graves' disease patients in the clinical cohort. Study-wide findings and limitations: A larger number of public clonotypes was shared among persistent patients (more than 2,500) than among newly diagnosed patients (roughly 980). The authors noted that the small sample size was a limitation that may lower accuracy. Persistent Graves' disease patients showed lower TCR Shannon entropy and fewer highly expanded clones than newly diagnosed patients, suggesting clonal expansion. The study examined only peripheral blood because the primary lesion, thyroid tissue, could not be accessed. Preferential use of TRBV28, TRBJ1-2 and TRBJ2-5 was observed in persistent disease, whereas TRBV20-1 and TRBJ2-1 were favored in newly diagnosed disease. Only the TCR beta chain was sequenced and analyzed.

The CDR3 covers 14 residues, taking in both the cysteine and the phenylalanine. CDR3 DNA is the only sequence kept; it has 42 bases, read in frame from the first base. Taken from the germline V gene (reference sequence), the CDR1 and CDR2 loops are LNHDA and SQIVND. V is shortened by 3 bases, J by 6 bases, and the region joining them spans 12 bases. The chain is made from TRBV19 and TRBJ2-1, with the D segment possibly TRBD1 or TRBD2, each aligning over 5 bases. Sequencing used peripheral blood mononuclear cells (PBMCs), obtained when the disease was refractory, from a patient treated with antithyroid drugs. The receptor's source is a female donor with Graves disease. The DNA sequence reads TGTGCCAGTAGTATTAAAACGGGGCCCAATGAGCAGTTCTTC. This is translated as CASSIKTGPNEQFF.